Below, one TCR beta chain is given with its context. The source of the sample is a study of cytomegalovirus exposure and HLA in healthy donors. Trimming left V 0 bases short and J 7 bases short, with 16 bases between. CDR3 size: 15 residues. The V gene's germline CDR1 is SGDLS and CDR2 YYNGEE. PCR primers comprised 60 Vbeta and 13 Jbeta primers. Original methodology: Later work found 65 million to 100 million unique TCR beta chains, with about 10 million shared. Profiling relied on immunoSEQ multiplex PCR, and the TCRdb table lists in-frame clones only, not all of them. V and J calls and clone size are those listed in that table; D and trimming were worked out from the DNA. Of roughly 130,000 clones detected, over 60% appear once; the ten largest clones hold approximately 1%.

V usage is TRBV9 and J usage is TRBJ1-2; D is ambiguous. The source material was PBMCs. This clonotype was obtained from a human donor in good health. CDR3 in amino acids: CASSVGNQAGSGYTF. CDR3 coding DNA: TGTGCCAGCAGCGTAGGTAATCAGGCCGGATCTGGCTACACCTTC.